This entry lists 12 T cell receptor beta chains sequenced from one sample in a study of regulatory T cells in long-lasting Graves disease. According to the study, TCR beta libraries were built with iRepertoire HTBI primers and CDR3-region Arm-PCR. Using its own MiXCR run on the multiplex PCR reads, TCRdb lists one record per CDR3 protein. The table lists 350,000 to 500,000 distinct CDR3 sequences, 21% of them singletons, with roughly an eighth in the top ten. Stated time point: persistent/refractory GD, antithyroid drugs over 5 years with positive TRAb. Isolated PBMC RNA provided the starting material for the TCR library. The sequencing used peripheral blood mononuclear cells (PBMCs), collected when the disease was refractory, from a patient treated with antithyroid drugs. The receptor set was obtained from a female donor with Graves disease.

This clonotype is medium-sized in the sample. This rearrangement joins TRBV12-3 or TRBV12-4 to TRBJ1-1; D gene ambiguous. The CDR3 length is 14 residues. With 1 base removed from V and 0 bases from J, the gap between germline ends came to 6 bases. DNA of the CDR3: TGTGCCAGCAGTTTAGGTTTTTTGAACACTGAAGCTTTCTTT. It encodes CASSLGFLNTEAFF.

The V call is TRBV7-2, the J call TRBJ2-1, with TRBD2 matching over 8 bases. The CDR3 runs 17 residues. V shed 4 bases, J shed 1 base, and the junction held 9 bases outside the gene matches. Per germline, CDR1 SGHTA and CDR2 FQGNSA. CDR3 amino acids: CASSYLAGSGSYNEQFF. CDR3 in DNA: TGTGCCAGCAGCTACCTAGCGGGCTCCGGATCCTACAATGAGCAGTTCTTC.

With regard to this clonotype: Being one base from a much bigger clone, this may be a read error. The rearrangement links TRBV7-8 to TRBJ1-1; D is ambiguous. V dropped 8 bases and J dropped 8 bases, with 18 bases sitting between them. This CDR3 contains 13 residues. From germline, CDR1 is SGHVS and CDR2 FQNEAQ. CDR3: CASGIHGAVEAFF. CDR3 in DNA: TGTGCCAGCGGCATCCACGGAGCGGTGGAAGCTTTCTTT.

This clonotype came up many times. V and J are TRBV20-1 and TRBJ2-7; 10 nucleotides line up with TRBD1. The germline V gene encodes CDR1 DFQATT and CDR2 SNEGSKA (reference sequence). With 3 bases clipped from V and 6 bases from J, the junction kept 11 bases outside the gene matches. The CDR3 contains 15 residues. CDR3: CSARCRDRGPFEQYF. For the CDR3, the DNA is TGCAGTGCTAGGTGTAGAGACAGGGGGCCCTTCGAGCAGTACTTC.

This clonotype has a handful of counts. The V gene is TRBV18, the J gene TRBJ1-6; TRBD1 aligns across 8 bases. CDR1 and CDR2 from the germline V gene are KGHSH and LQKENI. The CDR3 runs 15 residues. Germline trimming cut 0 bases from V and 10 bases from J; bases unmatched to any gene: 5. The CDR3 loop is CASSPPDRVGSPLHF. The CDR3, as DNA: TGTGCCAGCTCACCACCGGACAGGGTTGGATCACCCCTCCACTTT.

This clonotype was counted at least ten times. V gene TRBV12-3 or TRBV12-4 combines with J gene TRBJ2-2; TRBD1 might be the D (5 bases). CDR3 size: 16 residues. Trimming pared 3 bases from V and 0 bases from J, leaving 11 bases between. Here the CDR3 reads CASSFIREANTGELFF. CDR3 DNA: TGTGCCAGCAGTTTCATCAGGGAAGCGAACACCGGGGAGCTGTTTTTT.

This clonotype has just a few counts. The V and J genes are TRBV27 and TRBJ2-1; maybe TRBD2 (5 bases). The length of the CDR3 is 14 residues. The V gene's germline CDR1 is MNHEY and CDR2 SMNVEV (reference sequence). With 7 bases removed from V and 0 bases from J, the gap between germline ends came to 10 bases. The CDR3 here is CASTAGYSYNEQFF. CDR3 DNA sequence: TGTGCCAGCACCGCGGGTTACTCCTACAATGAGCAGTTCTTC.

This clonotype was recorded a few times. This chain links TRBV20-1 with TRBJ2-5; 10 bases match TRBD1. Trimming removed 0 bases from V and 6 bases from J; junction bases left unmatched: 10. This CDR3 is built from 16 residues. Germline V lookup: CDR1 DFQATT, CDR2 SNEGSKA (reference sequence). The CDR3 reads CSARDEVTGGMKTQYF. As DNA, the CDR3 is TGCAGTGCTAGAGACGAGGTGACAGGGGGCATGAAGACCCAGTACTTC.

This clonotype was seen a handful of times. The gene calls are TRBV5-4 and TRBJ1-1, with a weak D call TRBD1 (5 bases). Germline CDR1 SGHNT, CDR2 YYREEE (reference sequence). This CDR3 is 15 amino acids long. V lost 0 bases and J lost 4, with 13 bases in between. The CDR3 reads CASSLDLGEGTEAFF. The CDR3 DNA follows: TGTGCCAGCAGCTTGGATCTGGGGGAAGGCACTGAAGCTTTCTTT.

In this sample, this clonotype turned up many times. The V call is TRBV20-1, the J call TRBJ2-7, with D maybe TRBD2 (5 bases). V lost 6 bases and J lost 2, with 11 bases in between. The CDR3 is made up of 12 amino acids. CDR1 is DFQATT and CDR2 is SNEGSKA in the germline V gene (reference sequence). The CDR3 reads CSAGGPPYEQYF. The CDR3 nucleotides read TGCAGTGCCGGAGGTCCCCCCTACGAGCAGTACTTC.

With respect to this clonotype: At one of its ends the junction is not consistent with the germline gene, which may arise from a read error. The chain's CDR3 is CSAREGGSSNRPQHF. The DNA for the CDR3 is TGCAGTGCTAGAGAAGGGGGGTCCAGCAATCGGCCCCAGCATTTT. V usage is TRBV20-1 and J usage is TRBJ1-5; possibly TRBD1 for D (6 bases). Per germline, CDR1 DFQATT and CDR2 SNEGSKA (reference sequence). This CDR3 has 15 amino acids.

The chain recombines TRBV24-1 with TRBJ2-2, with D possibly being TRBD1 or TRBD2 (5 bases each). Germline loops: CDR1 KGHDR, CDR2 SFDVKD. The CDR3 loop spans 15 amino acids. V lost 3 bases to trimming and J lost 5 bases, with 12 bases between them. CDR3 in amino acids: CATSDAGTLTGELFF. The DNA of the CDR3 is TGTGCCACCAGTGATGCCGGGACGCTAACCGGGGAGCTGTTTTTT.